This TCR beta chain was obtained from a study of blood T cell repertoires in COVID-19 (dated by TCRdb to 2020 to 2021). With respect to the entire study: Samples from collaborators originated in the United States, Italy and Spain and spanned both the acute and convalescent phases of COVID-19. The prospective study material was composed of cDNA or gDNA derived from T cells, B-cell-depleted T cells, or PBMCs. The dataset comprised deeply sampled blood TCRbeta repertoires from subjects exposed to, actively infected with, or recovered from COVID-19. The repertoires were released in a freely available public database intended as a resource for research on the immune response to SARS-CoV-2. The samples were drawn from two sources: the first 160 participants of the ongoing ImmuneRACE study, and over 950 subjects contributed by 6 global collaborators. A de-identified subject ID, COVID-19 status, age in years and sex were almost always included in the sample metadata. HLA class I and class II types, where available, came from metadata supplied by the sample provider rather than from assay-based typing. General findings and caveats noted by the study authors: The amount of clinical and demographic metadata varied by source and participant and was provided uncurated.

From cysteine to phenylalanine, the CDR3 is 14 amino acids long. Of all the DNA, just the CDR3 is kept, 42 bases in frame from base 1. The germline V gene encodes CDR1 SNHLY and CDR2 FYNNEI. Germline trimming amounts to 9 bases on V and 7 bases on J, with 10 as the count of junction bases outside the gene matches. With respect to this clone: Its antigen has not been determined. The record has no base qualities; no much larger clone is one base away.

TCRbeta CDR3 regions were amplified from genomic DNA by means of the immunoSEQ Assay, a bias-controlled multiplex PCR. On the authors' methods: Within the assay, amplification of reference gene primers was used to estimate how many nucleated cells each sample contained. To quantify the absolute abundance of each unique TCRbeta CDR3 rearrangement, sequence reads were collapsed and filtered. For each sample, productive Simpson clonality was calculated by taking the square root of Simpson's diversity index across productive rearrangements. TCRdb re-hosts the immuneACCESS table, in-frame sequences only. Its copies lack some clones; in the studies checked, an unresolved V gene accounts for under half of them, and the cause for the rest is not known. From that table come the V and J calls and clone size; the DNA was used to work out D and trimming. The sample table holds over 450,000 clones, of which around 90% were seen once. 7.5% to 9% of the sample rests with the top ten.

At one collaborating source in Seattle, patients were enrolled during active infection and were followed longitudinally through the course of disease. Collaborating institutions collected whole blood in K2EDTA tubes following their own protocols. For TCRbeta analysis, collaborator samples were shipped as frozen whole blood, as isolated PBMCs, or as DNA extracted from either sample type. This clonotype was sampled from a woman in her fifties or sixties with COVID-19, enrolled during active disease. The sequence joins TRBV2 to TRBJ2-1, with 9 junctional bases fitting TRBD2. The source material was peripheral blood. For the CDR3, the sequence is CARLLRGGRNEQFF. The DNA sequence is given as TGTGCCAGGCTCTTGCGGGGGGGCAGGAATGAGCAGTTCTTC.